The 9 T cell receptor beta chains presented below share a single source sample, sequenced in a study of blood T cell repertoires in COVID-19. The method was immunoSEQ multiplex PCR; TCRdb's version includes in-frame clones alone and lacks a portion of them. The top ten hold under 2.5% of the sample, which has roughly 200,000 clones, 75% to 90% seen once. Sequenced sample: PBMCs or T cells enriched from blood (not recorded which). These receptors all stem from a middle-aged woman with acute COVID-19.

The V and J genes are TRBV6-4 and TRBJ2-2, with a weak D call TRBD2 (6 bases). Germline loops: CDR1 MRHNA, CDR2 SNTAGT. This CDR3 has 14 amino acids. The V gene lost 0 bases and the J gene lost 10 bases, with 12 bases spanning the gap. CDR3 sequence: CASSDSRGGAELFF. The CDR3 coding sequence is TGTGCCAGCAGTGACTCGAGGGGAGGAGCGGAGCTGTTTTTT.

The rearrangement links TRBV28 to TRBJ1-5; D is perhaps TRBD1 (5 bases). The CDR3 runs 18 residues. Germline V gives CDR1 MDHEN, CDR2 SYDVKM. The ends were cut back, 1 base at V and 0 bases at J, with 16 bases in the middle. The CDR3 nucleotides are TGTGCCAGCAGTTTATTAACCCGCGCAGGGATTAGCAATCAGCCCCAGCATTTT. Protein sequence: CASSLLTRAGISNQPQHF. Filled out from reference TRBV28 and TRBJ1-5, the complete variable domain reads DVKVTQSSRYLVKRTGEKVFLECVQDMDHENMFWYRQDPGLGLRLIYFSYDVKMKEKGDIPEGYSVSREKKERFSLILESASTNQTSMYLCASSLLTRAGISNQPQHFGDGTRLSIL.

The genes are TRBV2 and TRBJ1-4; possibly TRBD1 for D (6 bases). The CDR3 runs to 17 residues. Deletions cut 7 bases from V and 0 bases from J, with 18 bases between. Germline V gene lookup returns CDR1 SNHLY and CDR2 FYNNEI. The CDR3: CASIFGTPIATNEKLFF. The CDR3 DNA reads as TGTGCCAGCATCTTCGGGACACCGATTGCAACTAATGAAAAACTGTTTTTT.

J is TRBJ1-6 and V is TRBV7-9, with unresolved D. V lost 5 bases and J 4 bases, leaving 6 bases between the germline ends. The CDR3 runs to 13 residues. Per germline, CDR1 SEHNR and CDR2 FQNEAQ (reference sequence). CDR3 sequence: CASSPLYNSPLHF. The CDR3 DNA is TGTGCCAGCAGCCCTCTTTATAATTCACCCCTCCACTTT.

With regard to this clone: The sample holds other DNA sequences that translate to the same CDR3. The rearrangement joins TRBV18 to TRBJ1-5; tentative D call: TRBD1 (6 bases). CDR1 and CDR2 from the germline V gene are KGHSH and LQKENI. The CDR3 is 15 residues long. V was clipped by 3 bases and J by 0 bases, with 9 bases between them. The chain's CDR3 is CASSPTGSSNQPQHF. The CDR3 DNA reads TGTGCCAGCTCACCCACAGGGAGTAGCAATCAGCCCCAGCATTTT.

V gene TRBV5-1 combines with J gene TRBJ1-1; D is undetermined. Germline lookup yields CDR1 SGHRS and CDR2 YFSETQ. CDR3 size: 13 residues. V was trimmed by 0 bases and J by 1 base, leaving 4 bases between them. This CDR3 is CASSLGGNTEAFF. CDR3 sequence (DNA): TGCGCCAGCAGCTTGGGAGGGAACACTGAAGCTTTCTTT.

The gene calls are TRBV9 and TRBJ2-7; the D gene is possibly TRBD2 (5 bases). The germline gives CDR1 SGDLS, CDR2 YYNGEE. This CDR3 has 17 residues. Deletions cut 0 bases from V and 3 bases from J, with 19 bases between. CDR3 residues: CASSVAAERRPVYEQYF. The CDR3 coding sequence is TGTGCCAGCAGCGTAGCTGCGGAGCGGCGCCCAGTCTACGAGCAGTACTTC.

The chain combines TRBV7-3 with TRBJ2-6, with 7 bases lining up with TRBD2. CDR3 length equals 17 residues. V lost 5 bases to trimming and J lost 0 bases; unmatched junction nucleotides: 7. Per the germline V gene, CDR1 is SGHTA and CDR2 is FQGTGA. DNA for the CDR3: TGTGCCAGCAGCGCCAGGACTAGATTCTCTGGGGCCAACGTCCTGACTTTC. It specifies CASSARTRFSGANVLTF.

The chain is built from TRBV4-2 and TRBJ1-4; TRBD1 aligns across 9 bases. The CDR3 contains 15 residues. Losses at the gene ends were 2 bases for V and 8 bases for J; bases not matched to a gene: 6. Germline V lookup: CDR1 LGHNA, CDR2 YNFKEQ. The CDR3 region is CASSQTDGQGEKLFF. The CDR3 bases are TGTGCCAGCAGCCAAACGGATGGACAGGGGGAAAAACTGTTTTTT.